The 23 T cell receptor beta chains in this list originate from one sample, sequenced in a study of blood T cell repertoires in COVID-19. Measured with immunoSEQ multiplex PCR; TCRdb has only the in-frame clones, and not every one. The sample has a few hundred thousand clones, over 75% seen once. The sample comprised PBMCs or T cells enriched from blood (not recorded which). The receptors stem from a man aged 40-49 years who had recovered from COVID-19.

This clone occurred many times. The chain couples TRBV25-1 to TRBJ1-6; D gene uncertain. V was pared by 6 bases and J by 2 bases, with 11 bases between. The germline V gene has CDR1 MGHDK and CDR2 SYGVNS. There are 15 residues in the CDR3. CDR3 nucleotide sequence: TGTGCCAGCAGCCCCGTGGAGGCCTATAATTCACCCCTCCACTTT. Its protein product is CASSPVEAYNSPLHF.

This clone was detected only a few times. The chain carries TRBV5-1 and TRBJ2-5, with a possible D match to TRBD2 (5 bases). This CDR3 spans 14 amino acids. Trimming stripped 0 bases from V and 2 bases from J, with 8 bases between. Germline loops: CDR1 SGHRS, CDR2 YFSETQ. In DNA, the CDR3 is TGCGCCAGCAGCTTGGGTCGGGGACAAGAGACCCAGTACTTC. Amino acids: CASSLGRGQETQYF.

V gene TRBV30 combines with J gene TRBJ2-7; tentative D call: TRBD2 (7 bases). Germline V gene sequence: CDR1 GTSNPN, CDR2 SVGIG (reference sequence). CDR3 length equals 14 residues. The V end was cut by 8 bases, the J end by 3 bases, with 20 bases between. This CDR3 reads CAGTTGSSLYEQYF. The CDR3 coding sequence is TGTGCCGGGACTACAGGGTCATCACTCTACGAGCAGTACTTC.

The table lists this clone with a count of one. The chain uses TRBV3-1 (or the pseudogene TRBV3-2) and TRBJ1-3; D might be TRBD1 (5 bases). The CDR3 sequence is 15 residues long. V was clipped by 4 bases and J by 9 bases, with 19 bases between them. CDR1 is LGHDT, CDR2 YNNKEL, per germline (reference sequence). The CDR3 protein is CASSPPREVDITIYF. The CDR3 nucleotides read TGTGCCAGCAGCCCTCCCAGGGAGGTGGATATCACCATATATTTT.

The J gene is TRBJ2-5, the V gene TRBV2, with TRBD2 matching 9 bases. Germline values: CDR1 SNHLY, CDR2 FYNNEI. The CDR3 totals 16 residues. Losses at the gene ends were 8 bases for V and 5 bases for J; bases not matched to a gene: 15. The CDR3 nucleotides read TGTGCCAGCGCCTCTGAATCGGCGGGGGGGCAGGAGACCCAGTACTTC. This sequence encodes CASASESAGGQETQYF.

The chain carries TRBV12-5 and TRBJ1-4; tentative D call: TRBD1 (5 bases). The CDR3 has 14 amino acids. Between the trimmed V and J ends, which lost 3 bases and 2 bases, there was a span of 7 bases. Germline values: CDR1 LGHNT, CDR2 FRNRAP. CDR3 DNA: TGTGCTAGTGGTTTTTCAGGGACTAATGAAAAACTGTTTTTT. It is translated as CASGFSGTNEKLFF.

This chain connects TRBV7-2 to TRBJ2-7; maybe TRBD1 (6 bases). CDR1 SGHTA and CDR2 FQGNSA come from the germline V gene. The CDR3 sequence is 16 residues long. V shed 1 base and J shed 0 bases, with 13 bases lying between them. The CDR3 region has the DNA TGTGCCAGCAGCTTAGGTTCGACAGGACTCTCCTACGAGCAGTACTTC. Its translation: CASSLGSTGLSYEQYF.

The chain recombines TRBV15 with TRBJ2-6; D gene unclear. This CDR3 is 14 amino acids long. Trimming took 8 bases from V and 5 from J, leaving 13 bases between them. Per germline, CDR1 LNHNV and CDR2 YYDKDF (reference sequence). The CDR3 sequence is CATADNRRANVLTF. The CDR3 coding sequence is TGTGCCACCGCGGATAATCGCCGGGCCAACGTCCTGACTTTC.

This clone was seen repeatedly, ten times or more. The V call is TRBV24-1, the J call TRBJ2-6; no clear D. The V end was cut by 1 base, the J end by 3 bases, with 6 bases between. The CDR3 extends over 15 amino acids. Germline-derived CDR1 and CDR2 are KGHDR and SFDVKD. The CDR3, as DNA: TGTGCCACCAGTGATTTTATCTTTGGGGCCAACGTCCTGACTTTC. This encodes CATSDFIFGANVLTF.

The chain joins TRBV7-9 to TRBJ1-3; 7 bases match TRBD1. This CDR3 is 16 amino acids long. Trimming removed 1 base from V and 3 bases from J; junction bases left unmatched: 6. Germline loops: CDR1 SEHNR, CDR2 FQNEAQ (reference sequence). CDR3 in DNA: TGTGCCAGCAGCTTAGATATAGGGGGCCGTGGAAACACCATATATTTT. This codes for CASSLDIGGRGNTIYF.

The rearrangement joins TRBV5-1 to TRBJ1-1; no reliable D call. Trimming stripped 0 bases from V and 9 bases from J, with 12 bases between. CDR1 SGHRS and CDR2 YFSETQ come from the germline V gene. This CDR3 has 13 residues. CDR3 nucleotides: TGCGCCAGCAGCTTGGGCGATAGAGGAAAAGCTTTCTTT. Translation: CASSLGDRGKAFF.

The CDR3 here is CASSLRGATDTQYF. The DNA for the CDR3 is TGTGCCAGCAGCCTCCGGGGAGCCACAGATACGCAGTATTTT. The chain recombines TRBV5-4 with TRBJ2-3; a weak D match, TRBD2 (5 bases). This CDR3 has 14 residues. V lost 4 bases and J 2 bases, leaving 11 bases between the germline ends. The germline CDR1 and CDR2 sequences are SGHNT and YYREEE (reference sequence).

The table lists this clone with a count of one. The rearrangement uses TRBV27 and TRBJ2-3; D not certain. V lost 6 bases to trimming and J lost 0 bases, with 4 bases between them. The germline V gene has CDR1 MNHEY and CDR2 SMNVEV (reference sequence). This CDR3 comprises 12 residues. CDR3 loop: CASSHSTDTQYF. The CDR3 bases are TGTGCCAGCAGCCATAGCACAGATACGCAGTATTTT.

The chain has TRBV6-5 and TRBJ1-2; 8 positions agree with TRBD1. Germline V gives CDR1 MNHEY, CDR2 SVGAGI. Trimming removed 7 bases from V and 9 bases from J; junction bases left unmatched: 13. CDR3 length: 14 residues. The CDR3 protein is CASTDDPGTGRYTF. DNA of the CDR3: TGTGCCAGCACGGATGACCCCGGGACAGGTCGCTACACCTTC.

This rearrangement joins TRBV24-1 to TRBJ1-3; 7 bases match TRBD1. The germline gives CDR1 KGHDR, CDR2 SFDVKD. Trimming cost V 2 bases and J 1 base; bases outside gene matches: 7. This CDR3 is 17 amino acids long. The CDR3 region is CATSDSRDRASGNTIYF. The DNA for the CDR3 is TGTGCCACCAGTGATTCTCGAGACAGGGCTTCTGGAAACACCATATATTTT.

This sequence joins TRBV19 and TRBJ1-3; D remains unclear. CDR1 and CDR2 (germline): LNHDA, SQIVND (reference sequence). With 3 bases removed from V and 2 bases from J, the gap between germline ends came to 11 bases. The CDR3 contains 15 residues. CDR3 region: CASSMSSGPGNTIYF. In nucleotides, the CDR3 is TGTGCCAGTAGTATGTCTTCTGGGCCTGGAAACACCATATATTTT.

This chain joins TRBV18 and TRBJ1-2, with 9 nucleotides matching TRBD1. V trimming: 3 bases; J trimming: 6 bases; junction bases outside the gene matches: 8. The CDR3 is made up of 15 amino acids. The germline V gene has CDR1 KGHSH and CDR2 LQKENI. The CDR3 sequence: CASSPNLDRGNGYTF. The CDR3, as DNA: TGTGCCAGCTCACCTAACTTGGACAGGGGCAATGGCTACACCTTC.

The table lists this clone with a few counts. The rearrangement links TRBV18 to TRBJ2-5; a possible D gene is TRBD1 (5 bases). The V and J ends lost 6 bases and 0 bases respectively, with 17 bases between them. From germline, CDR1 is KGHSH and CDR2 LQKENI. The CDR3 runs to 16 residues. DNA of the CDR3: TGTGCCAGCTCTACACGGTCGCAGGGTAACCAAGAGACCCAGTACTTC. This codes for CASSTRSQGNQETQYF.

The genes are TRBV7-2 and TRBJ2-1, with 9 bases lining up with TRBD2. The CDR3 runs 17 residues. Germline assignment: CDR1 SGHTA and CDR2 FQGNSA. The J segment lost 3 bases and the V segment lost 1 base, leaving 7 bases of the junction unmatched. CDR3 sequence: CASSLEVATSGYNEQFF. CDR3 nucleotide sequence: TGTGCCAGCAGCTTAGAGGTTGCGACTAGCGGCTACAATGAGCAGTTCTTC.

V and J are TRBV6-5 and TRBJ1-2, with D tentatively TRBD1 (6 bases). The CDR3 has 15 residues. V was trimmed by 6 bases and J by 6 bases, leaving 20 bases between them. From germline, CDR1 is MNHEY and CDR2 SVGAGI. The CDR3 protein is CASRDGTLHGDGYTF. In nucleotides, the CDR3 is TGTGCCAGCAGGGACGGGACACTCCATGGGGATGGCTACACCTTC.

V and J are TRBV11-2 and TRBJ1-2; possible D gene TRBD1, 6 bases. Trimming shortened V by 5 bases and J by 2 bases, and 21 bases separated the two germline ends. The germline V gene has CDR1 SGHAT and CDR2 FQNNGV. The CDR3 runs to 17 residues. CDR3 in amino acids: CASSRNLLSTGNYGYTF. In DNA, the CDR3 is TGTGCCAGCAGCCGGAATCTCCTTAGTACAGGGAACTATGGCTACACCTTC.

The CDR3 DNA is TGTGCCAGCAGCTTTCAGGCGTCCGGTCAGCCCCAGCATTTT. This encodes CASSFQASGQPQHF. The V gene is TRBV5-5, the J gene TRBJ1-5; the D is unclear. The CDR3 consists of 14 residues. Germline assignment: CDR1 SGHKS and CDR2 YYEKEE (reference sequence). Trimming cost V 2 bases and J 6 bases, with 12 bases left between them.

This clone was observed a handful of times. The CDR3 DNA reads TGTGCCAGCAGCTGGGACAATTTAATAGAGACCCAGTACTTC. Translated: CASSWDNLIETQYF. The V call is TRBV7-2, the J call TRBJ2-5; a weak D match, TRBD1 (6 bases). V dropped 4 bases and J dropped 4 bases, with 13 bases sitting between them. The CDR3 has 14 amino acids. Germline-derived CDR1 and CDR2 are SGHTA and FQGNSA.